The entry that follows covers one T cell receptor (beta chain) sequence. This clone's antigen is unknown. One base away there is no much larger clone; base qualities are not given. This sample stems from a study of blood T cells in healthy people across ages (dated by TCRdb to 2014 to 2015). In terms of the full investigation: Template switching captured roughly one uniquely barcoded TCR beta cDNA molecule per two T cells in model experiments. The donors were split into four age groups: young (average about 16 years), middle-aged (39), aged (approximately 60) and long-lived (roughly 86). To avoid experimental bias, donors of different ages were spread randomly across the sequencing lanes. For two donors (one aged 18 to 30 and one aged 80 or older), the study analyzed two additional independent replicas of 1 million unique cDNA reads from the same blood draw. Using deep sequencing normalized with unique cDNA molecular identifiers, the study measured how TCR beta repertoire diversity changes with age. Broader findings and caveats from the paper: Conclusive comparison of naive and antigen-experienced compartments was prevented by the profiling of bulk unsorted PBMCs. Compared with the aged group, the long-lived group had more naive CD4+ T cells, fewer expanded clones and increased TCR diversity, suggesting age selection. Total diversity estimates from one million sequenced T cells were considered lower bounds and underestimates. Because the CMV infection status of the donors was unknown, age-related changes in expanded clonotypes may potentially have been confounded. As age increased, observed TCR beta diversity per million T cells dropped in a roughly linear way, and a significant reduction was already evident by age around 41. Observed TCR beta diversity correlated strongly with the percentage of naive T cells measured by flow cytometry.

CDR1 SQVTM and CDR2 ANQGSEA were looked up in the germline V gene. The CDR3 runs 15 amino acids, cysteine and phenylalanine included. Only the CDR3 part of the read is kept: 45 bases, read in frame from the first base. The method was 5' RACE. Instrument on record: Illumina HiSeq 2500. A second PCR of about 6 to 11 cycles was performed with a sample-barcoded 5' primer and a J-beta primer mix. Each TCR beta cDNA molecule received a unique molecular identifier from a template-switch 5' adaptor carrying 12 random nucleotides. Each sample yielded at least 2.5 million CDR3-containing paired-end reads. All of the RNA was converted into first-strand cDNA using the Mint cDNA synthesis kit, with a TRBC-specific oligonucleotide serving as the primer. Following uracil-DNA glycosylase treatment, all cDNA underwent a first 18-cycle PCR with the universal primers M1SS and BC2_uni_R. Per the source publication's procedure: For normalization, 1 million high-quality reads, each with a distinct molecular identifier, were randomly selected from each sample. Reads sharing molecular identifiers were discarded rather than binned into consensus sequences. MiTCR, set to a Q25 quality threshold and the strictest error-elimination algorithm, was used for CDR3 identification, clonotype clustering and error correction. A nonparametric unseen species model using Euler transformation provided a lower-bound estimate of total TCR beta diversity. The public reads were run again by TCRdb, first through fastp at Q25 and then through MiXCR, and only productive beta chains were kept. Under each unique CDR3 protein, matching rows form one entry showing the most common genes and DNA. In this record, the V and J calls reflect TCRdb's handling and not the investigators' own analysis. This sample holds 800,000 to 1,000,000 distinct CDR3 sequences; roughly 52% were observed only once. The ten largest clones capture around an eighth of the sample.

The donors were around 39 Caucasian individuals from Russia, aged about 6 to 95 years, who were systemically healthy. Each donor gave around 9 milliliters of peripheral blood, collected into EDTA-treated Vacutainer tubes. Ficoll-Paque density-gradient centrifugation was used to isolate PBMCs, with at least 6.5 million per sample. Trizol reagent was used to extract total RNA from PBMCs, with at least 5.5 micrograms per sample. The percentages of naive CD45RAhigh/CD27high T cells were determined by flow cytometry on a PBMC aliquot from every donor. The chain is assembled from TRBV29-1 and TRBJ2-5, with 8 middle bases fitting TRBD1. The end of the DNA fits TRBJ2-7 better, so the J call may be wrong. Input material: blood. The clonotype originates from a man aged 25 to 40 in good health. The DNA sequence is given as TGCAGCGTTGAAGATGATCGGACAGGGTACTACGAGCAGTACTTC. The translation is CSVEDDRTGYYEQYF.